This record covers a single T cell receptor (beta chain). What it recognizes is unknown. The data belong to a study of early T cells in non-severe SARS-CoV-2 infection. In the study overall: From unsorted whole blood, bulk RNA was sequenced, and the chains remained unpaired.

CDR3 length: 15 amino acids. V shed 7 bases and J shed 6 bases, with 19 bases lying between them. Per the germline V gene, CDR1 is LNHDA and CDR2 is SQIVND (reference sequence). Study findings and constraints: Comparison of clonotypes with VDJdb favored anti-spike CD8 responses while missing private and CD4 specificities.

Unique molecular identifiers tagged individual cDNA molecules. One entry per CDR3 protein, called by TCRdb with MiXCR from the 5' RACE reads. The sample carries around 55,000 distinct CDR3 sequences, approximately 6.3% recorded once. The material was whole blood, obtained at baseline. The receptor was derived from an adult who was a healthcare worker with PCR-confirmed SARS-CoV-2 infection or an uninfected control (not recorded which). The V call is TRBV19, the J call TRBJ1-5, with a tentative D call TRBD1 (5 bases). The CDR3 region has the DNA TGTGCCAGTACCCAACCCGGTAAGGGGATTCAGCCCCAGCATTTT. Translation gives CASTQPGKGIQPQHF.